One sample yielded the 8 T cell receptor beta chains listed below, sequenced in a study of shared clonotypes between healthy human individuals. Assay used: immunoSEQ multiplex PCR; TCRdb lists only in-frame clones, some missing. The data contain around 500,000 clones, around 80% of them singletons. Sequenced material: PBMCs. Source of these receptors: a woman aged 40 to 50 in good health. Some clones in this sample may be carry-over from other donors' samples.

About this clone itself: This CDR3 is also generated by other DNA sequences in the sample. The CDR3 reads CASSFGRNNEQFF. The CDR3, as DNA: TGCGCCAGCAGCTTTGGACGCAACAATGAGCAGTTCTTC. This chain links TRBV5-1 with TRBJ2-1; D unclear. The CDR3 has 13 residues. Germline V gene lookup returns CDR1 SGHRS and CDR2 YFSETQ. V lost 2 bases and J lost 5, with 8 bases in between.

The chain's CDR3 is CASSDRQGANTEAFF. The CDR3 DNA reads as TGTGCCAGCAGCGATCGACAGGGGGCGAACACTGAAGCTTTCTTT. This chain links TRBV9 with TRBJ1-1, with 10 bases matching TRBD1. After removal of 3 bases from V and 1 base from J, the junction contained 3 bases not matched to a gene. There are 15 residues in the CDR3. Germline V gene data show CDR1 as SGDLS and CDR2 as YYNGEE.

The chain combines TRBV5-1 with TRBJ2-1; unclear D gene. The CDR3 is 13 residues long. Looked up from germline, CDR1 is SGHRS and CDR2 is YFSETQ. Trimming cost V 2 bases and J 9 bases, with 12 bases left between them. For the CDR3, the DNA is TGCGCCAGCAGCTTAGTTACTTCGCCTGAGCAGTTCTTC. It yields the protein CASSLVTSPEQFF.

CDR3 protein: CASSPRGGYGYTF. In DNA form, the CDR3 reads TGTGCCAGCAGCCCGCGGGGGGGCTATGGCTACACCTTC. V and J are TRBV28 and TRBJ1-2, with D perhaps matching TRBD1 (5 bases). Between the trimmed V and J ends, which lost 6 bases and 4 bases, there was a span of 12 bases. The CDR3 length is 13 residues. Germline-derived CDR1 and CDR2 are MDHEN and SYDVKM.

This chain connects TRBV11-1 to TRBJ2-1; 11 nucleotides align to TRBD1. V lost 5 bases and J lost 5; bases outside the gene matches: 8. The CDR3 runs 16 residues. Germline-derived CDR1 and CDR2 are SGHAT and FQDESV (reference sequence). CDR3 sequence reads: CASSHRTGGIHNEQFF. The DNA of the CDR3 is TGTGCCAGCAGCCACAGGACAGGGGGCATACACAATGAGCAGTTCTTC.

This clone turned up a few times. The chain has TRBV30 and TRBJ1-1; the D gene is possibly TRBD1 (6 bases). Trimming took 4 bases from V and 1 from J, leaving 16 bases between them. The germline V gene has CDR1 GTSNPN and CDR2 SVGIG (reference sequence). The CDR3 is 15 residues long. The DNA for the CDR3 is TGTGCCTGGACCCATGCCGGACAGTGGAACACTGAAGCTTTCTTT. It specifies CAWTHAGQWNTEAFF.

This sequence joins TRBV28 and TRBJ2-7; the D call may be TRBD1 or TRBD2 (5 bases each). Germline V gene data show CDR1 as MDHEN and CDR2 as SYDVKM. This CDR3 spans 15 amino acids. Trimming left V 5 bases short and J 3 bases short, with 17 bases between. The CDR3 sequence: CASSTQGGGFYEQYF. CDR3 coding DNA: TGTGCCAGCAGTACCCAGGGTGGGGGATTCTACGAGCAGTACTTC. The whole variable domain, filled in from reference TRBV28 and TRBJ2-7, reads DVKVTQSSRYLVKRTGEKVFLECVQDMDHENMFWYRQDPGLGLRLIYFSYDVKMKEKGDIPEGYSVSREKKERFSLILESASTNQTSMYLCASSTQGGGFYEQYFGPGTRLTVT.

V usage is TRBV21-1 and J usage is TRBJ1-2; TRBD1 is the table's D call, not checked against the DNA. TRBV21-1 is a known pseudogene. The CDR3 runs 14 residues. The CDR3 spells CASSPSDRSTGYTF. The CDR3 DNA sequence: TGTGCCAGCAGCCCGAGCGACAGGTCTACGGGCTACACCTTC.